The text below deals with one T cell receptor beta chain. Its antigen remains unidentified. Base qualities were left out, and no much larger clone turns up one base away. This specimen comes from a study of shared clonotypes between healthy human individuals (dated by TCRdb to between 2020 and 2021). Some background on the complete study: Two women and a few men aged 18 to 49 years were included in the cohort. Leukapheresis yielded between about 0.85 and 9 billion PBMCs per donor. For each donor, CD4 naive and CD4 memory were each given three plates, CD8 naive was given two plates, and CD8 memory was given one plate. Different laboratories and diverse techniques were used to prepare libraries and sequence TCR repertoires, to increase sequencing depth and limit assay-specific biases. To estimate repertoire size and how much clonotypes are shared between individuals, the study performed deep sequencing of blood TCR repertoires from roughly five healthy adults. What the authors observed across the whole study: Naive subsets generally had larger estimated clonotype richness than memory subsets. Sampling was restricted to blood, and TCR repertoires in tissues likely differ from the TCR repertoires found in blood. Roughly 5.2% of naive CD4, around 3.6% of naive CD8, 2.3% of memory CD4, and over 0.35% of memory CD8 clonotypes were shared across a few donors. Because the study included a small number of donors, the genetic and exposure-history diversity represented was limited. Clonotypes shared by all four sorted-subset donors showed higher generation probabilities than non-shared clonotypes. Based on pairwise subsampling, the degree of clonotype sharing among donors was expected to be affected by sequencing depth. Even with the large sequencing depth, rarefaction of the sorted-subset datasets indicated that sequencing was incomplete.

The germline V gene (reference sequence) supplies CDR1 LNHDA and CDR2 SQIVND. Counted from cysteine to phenylalanine, this CDR3 has 15 amino acids. The only DNA kept is the CDR3, 45 bases in frame from the first base. Compared with germline, V lacks 8 bases and J lacks 3 bases; bases without a gene match: 2. The donors were healthy, HIV-negative adults who had no recently reported acute infections or vaccinations. Only Caucasian adults living in Nashville, Tennessee, USA were represented among the donors. CD4+ T cells were enriched through magnetic negative selection, after which naive cells were positively selected on CD45RA and the remaining negative fraction served as the memory subset. Blood was collected by leukapheresis, and PBMCs were isolated by Ficoll-Histopaque density gradient centrifugation and then cryopreserved in liquid nitrogen vapor phase. Analytical flow cytometry was used to check the purity and quantity of each magnetically sorted T cell population. Genomic DNA was isolated from every sorted fraction and measured by UV absorbance on a Nanodrop 2000c.

TCR CDR3 regions were amplified from genomic DNA by multiplex PCR using the deep immunoSEQ assay. Genomic DNA extracted from each cell subset was distributed evenly over all wells of several immunoSEQ 96-well plates, and each plate served as one replicate. For sorted subsets, each replicate PCR was loaded with 150 to 250 ng genomic DNA, equivalent to 25,000 to 30,000 T cell genomes. The purified libraries were quantified using a Qubit 3.0 fluorometer, sized with a Bioanalyzer 2100, and then quantified again using the KAPA Library Quantification kit. Every immunoSEQ 96-well plate was sequenced on a separate single-read 150-cycle Illumina NextSeq 550 flow cell. The original methods were these. The immunoSEQ output contained only junctional sequences without quality scores, so filtering could not match that applied to full-length reads. Sequences were annotated with PyIR, a Python wrapper for IgBLAST v1.9, using IMGT germline references to assign V/J genes and CDR3. Reads were removed for weak V/J assignments (E-value above 1e-6), missing CDR3, stop codons, out-of-frame junctions, or ambiguous translated residues. V3J clonotypes were defined as sequences sharing the same inferred V gene, J gene, and CDR3 amino acid sequence. To compute the percentage overlap between repertoires, the number of shared unique clonotypes was divided by the size of the smaller repertoire. RTK rarefaction, the Chao1 estimator, and Recon v2.1 estimates of unobserved clonotypes were used to assess repertoire richness. Generation probabilities were computed with OLGA for all TCRbeta clonotypes obtained by the gDNA method from four donors. This immuneACCESS table, as held by TCRdb, lists in-frame sequences with V and J called but not all clones. Of the missing ones, under half trace to an unresolved V gene in checked studies; the others have no known cause. From that table come the V and J calls and clone size; the DNA was used to work out D and trimming. The sample table holds hundreds of thousands of clones, of which less than 75% were seen once. 8% to 13% of the sample belongs to the ten largest clones.

The origin of this receptor is a man aged 30 to 39 in good health. The chain couples TRBV19 to TRBJ2-4, and TRBD2 matches 15 of the central bases. Sequenced input: memory CD4+ T cells sorted from blood. The cell subset or site label, read with the paper, signifies: CD45RA-negative fraction. The nucleotide sequence reads as follows: TGTGCCAGTGGACTAGCGGGAGGGAACAAAAACATTCAGTACTTC. It encodes CASGLAGGNKNIQYF.